These 13 T cell receptor beta chains came from one sample sequenced in a study of blood T cell repertoires in COVID-19 (dated by TCRdb to the early 2020s). Library prep was done by the immunoSEQ multiplex PCR assay. Drawn from immuneACCESS, this table holds only the in-frame rearrangements with V and J called that TCRdb kept. Clones are partly lost; checked studies trace under half to an unresolved V gene and leave the rest unexplained. The sample yields about 440,000 clones; about 89% were counted once. Around 4.4% of the sample is held by the ten biggest clonotypes. The sequenced sample consisted of peripheral blood. The origin of the receptors is a woman aged 25 to 45 with acute or convalescent COVID-19.

V is TRBV6-5 and J is TRBJ2-3; 9 bases are a match to TRBD2. The CDR3 sequence is 14 residues long. The germline CDR1 and CDR2 sequences are MNHEY and SVGAGI. V shed 6 bases and J 5 bases; nucleotides not matched to a gene: 6. The CDR3 nucleotides are TGTGCCAGCAGGGTTAGCGGGGGTCGAGATACGCAGTATTTT. Protein sequence: CASRVSGGRDTQYF.

The DNA for the CDR3 is TGTGCCAGCAACAAGCGCCGGGCAACCGGGACAGGGAGTTCAGATACGCAGTATTTT. Translation: CASNKRRATGTGSSDTQYF. This chain links TRBV28 with TRBJ2-3; 9 nucleotides line up with TRBD1. The ends lost 7 bases at V and 4 bases at J; junction bases unmatched: 21. CDR1 is MDHEN and CDR2 is SYDVKM in the germline V gene. This CDR3 comprises 19 residues.

V and J are TRBV7-9 and TRBJ1-2; D unclear. This CDR3 spans 12 amino acids. Germline CDR1 SEHNR, CDR2 FQNEAQ (reference sequence). V was pared by 1 base and J by 6 bases, with 6 bases between. DNA of the CDR3: TGTGCCAGCAGCTTAGGGGCAGATGGCTACACCTTC. It specifies CASSLGADGYTF.

V gene TRBV9 combines with J gene TRBJ2-2; 9 positions match TRBD1. Germline-derived CDR1 and CDR2 are SGDLS and YYNGEE. The V segment lost 5 bases and the J segment 6 bases; nucleotides outside the gene matches: 2. This CDR3 is 13 amino acids long. For the CDR3, the DNA is TGTGCCAGCAGGGGACAGGGCCCCGGGGAGCTGTTTTTT. Protein product: CASRGQGPGELFF.

The CDR3 is CASSFPGEGSYNEQFF. The CDR3 nucleotides are TGCGCCAGCAGCTTCCCGGGGGAGGGCTCCTACAATGAGCAGTTCTTC. J is TRBJ2-1 and V is TRBV5-1; 7 bases are a match to TRBD2. CDR1 and CDR2 from the germline V gene are SGHRS and YFSETQ. After removal of 2 bases from V and 0 bases from J, the junction contained 5 bases not matched to a gene. The CDR3 totals 16 residues.

V gene TRBV6-5 combines with J gene TRBJ1-1; 9 bases map to TRBD1. CDR3 size: 12 residues. Germline-derived CDR1 and CDR2 are MNHEY and SVGAGI. J was trimmed by 10 bases and V by 5 bases; bases with no gene match: 5. The CDR3 DNA is TGTGCCAGCAGTAACCCGGGACAGGGAGCTTTCTTT. Translating it yields CASSNPGQGAFF.

The chain has TRBV5-1 and TRBJ2-1, with 10 bases that match TRBD2. The CDR3 totals 14 residues. In germline, CDR1 is SGHRS, CDR2 YFSETQ. Germline trimming cut 9 bases from V and 6 bases from J; bases unmatched to any gene: 9. The CDR3 nucleotides are TGCGCCAACCCCTTAGCGGGGGGCCTCAATGAGCAGTTCTTC. Protein product: CANPLAGGLNEQFF. Full variable domain (missing parts from reference TRBV5-1 and TRBJ2-1): KAGVTQTPRYLIKTRGQQVTLSCSPISGHRSVSWYQQTPGQGLQFLFEYFSETQRNKGNFPGRFSGRQFSNSRSEMNVSTLELGDSALYLCANPLAGGLNEQFFGPGTRLTVL.

The chain recombines TRBV10-2 with TRBJ1-2; possibly TRBD1 for D (6 bases). V lost 0 bases and J lost 7, with 18 bases in between. This CDR3 region has 16 residues. Per germline, CDR1 WSHSY and CDR2 SAAADI. Written as DNA, the CDR3 is TGCGCCAGCAGTGAGTCTCAATTAGGGGGGGCGCTTGGCTACACCTTC. It encodes CASSESQLGGALGYTF.

Points on this clone: Different DNA sequences within this sample yield the same CDR3. V is TRBV28 and J is TRBJ1-2, with D tentatively TRBD1 (5 bases). The CDR3 totals 13 residues. CDR1 is MDHEN and CDR2 is SYDVKM in the germline V gene. V gave up 3 bases and J gave up 2 bases, with 7 bases separating them. CDR3 DNA sequence: TGTGCCAGCAGTTTGTCAGGGAACTATGGCTACACCTTC. It specifies CASSLSGNYGYTF.

The V gene is TRBV6-5, the J gene TRBJ2-7; 8 nucleotides match TRBD2. After removal of 6 bases from V and 7 bases from J, the junction contained 11 bases not matched to a gene. The CDR3 loop spans 14 amino acids. Germline CDR1 and CDR2: MNHEY and SVGAGI. CDR3 loop: CASSLGGGSREQYF. As DNA, the CDR3 is TGTGCCAGCAGCCTCGGCGGGGGGTCAAGGGAGCAGTACTTC.

V and J are TRBV7-9 and TRBJ1-2, with D uncertain. Trimming stripped 2 bases from V and 6 bases from J, with 13 bases between. Germline loops: CDR1 SEHNR, CDR2 FQNEAQ (reference sequence). CDR3 length equals 14 residues. The CDR3 coding sequence is TGTGCCAGCAGCTTAAGTGACAACGGGGATGGCTACACCTTC. Protein: CASSLSDNGDGYTF.

Ten or more counts support this clone. This chain joins TRBV7-9 and TRBJ2-3, with 14 positions matching TRBD2. The CDR3 runs to 18 residues. Trimming at V came to 3 bases and at J to 2 bases, leaving 7 bases not matched to a gene. Germline V gene data show CDR1 as SEHNR and CDR2 as FQNEAQ (reference sequence). The CDR3 loop reads CASSFPGTSGGDTDTQYF. CDR3 nucleotides: TGTGCCAGCAGCTTTCCCGGGACTAGCGGGGGAGACACAGATACGCAGTATTTT. The full variable domain, rest sourced from reference TRBV7-9 and TRBJ2-3, is DTGVSQNPRHKITKRGQNVTFRCDPISEHNRLYWYRQTLGQGPEFLTYFQNEAQLEKSRLLSDRFSAERPKGSFSTLEIQRTEQGDSAMYLCASSFPGTSGGDTDTQYFGPGTRLTVL.

With respect to this clone: The sample contains more than one DNA sequence encoding this CDR3. The genes are TRBV29-1 and TRBJ1-1; D is unresolved. Deletions cut 3 bases from V and 4 bases from J, with 6 bases between. Germline CDR1 and CDR2: SQVTM and ANQGSEA. The CDR3 totals 11 residues. The CDR3 sequence: CSVDRGTEAFF. As DNA, the CDR3 is TGCAGCGTTGACCGGGGCACTGAAGCTTTCTTT.